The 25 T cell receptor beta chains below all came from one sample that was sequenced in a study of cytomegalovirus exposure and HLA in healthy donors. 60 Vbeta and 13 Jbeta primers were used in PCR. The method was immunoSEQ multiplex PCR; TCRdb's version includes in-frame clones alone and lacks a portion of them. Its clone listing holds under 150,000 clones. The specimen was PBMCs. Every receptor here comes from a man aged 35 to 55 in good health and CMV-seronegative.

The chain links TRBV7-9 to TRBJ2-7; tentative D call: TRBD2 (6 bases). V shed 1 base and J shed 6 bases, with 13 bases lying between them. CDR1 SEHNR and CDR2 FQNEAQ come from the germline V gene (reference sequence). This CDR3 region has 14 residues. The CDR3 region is CASSLDPGGFEQYF. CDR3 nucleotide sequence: TGTGCCAGCAGCTTAGATCCCGGGGGTTTCGAGCAGTACTTC. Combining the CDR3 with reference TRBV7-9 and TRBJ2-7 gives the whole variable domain DTGVSQNPRHKITKRGQNVTFRCDPISEHNRLYWYRQTLGQGPEFLTYFQNEAQLEKSRLLSDRFSAERPKGSFSTLEIQRTEQGDSAMYLCASSLDPGGFEQYFGPGTRLTVT.

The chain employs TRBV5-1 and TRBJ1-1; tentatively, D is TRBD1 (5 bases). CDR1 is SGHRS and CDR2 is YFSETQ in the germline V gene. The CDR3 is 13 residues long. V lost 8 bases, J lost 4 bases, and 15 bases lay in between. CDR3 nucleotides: TGCGCCAGTATTAAGGCCCAGGGCACTGAAGCTTTCTTT. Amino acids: CASIKAQGTEAFF.

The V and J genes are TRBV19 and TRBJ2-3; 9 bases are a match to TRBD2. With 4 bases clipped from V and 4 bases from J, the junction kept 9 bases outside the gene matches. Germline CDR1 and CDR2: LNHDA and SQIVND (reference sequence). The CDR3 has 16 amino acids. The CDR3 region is CASSSRGSGGSDTQYF. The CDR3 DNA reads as TGTGCCAGTAGTAGCCGGGGGAGCGGGGGGTCAGATACGCAGTATTTT.

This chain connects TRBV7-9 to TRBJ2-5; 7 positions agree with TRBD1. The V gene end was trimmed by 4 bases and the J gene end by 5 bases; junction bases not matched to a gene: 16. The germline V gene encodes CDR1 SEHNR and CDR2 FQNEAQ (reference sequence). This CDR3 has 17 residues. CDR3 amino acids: CASSYRTGQVRKETQYF. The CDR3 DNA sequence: TGTGCCAGCAGCTACCGAACCGGACAGGTTAGGAAGGAGACCCAGTACTTC.

The CDR3 loop reads CASSEGRVVLEAFF. The CDR3 nucleotides read TGTGCCAGCAGTGAAGGCAGGGTTGTTCTGGAAGCTTTCTTT. The chain is built from TRBV6-1 and TRBJ1-1, with D possibly TRBD1 on 5 matching bases. Germline V CDR1 and CDR2: MNHNS, SASEGT. V lost 1 base, J lost 8 bases, and 14 bases lay in between. This CDR3 has 14 amino acids.

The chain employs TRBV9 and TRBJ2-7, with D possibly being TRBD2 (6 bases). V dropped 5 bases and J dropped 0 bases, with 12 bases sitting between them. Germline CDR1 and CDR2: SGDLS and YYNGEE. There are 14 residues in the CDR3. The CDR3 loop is CASSRGGSSYEQYF. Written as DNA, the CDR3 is TGTGCCAGCAGTCGTGGGGGGAGCTCCTACGAGCAGTACTTC.

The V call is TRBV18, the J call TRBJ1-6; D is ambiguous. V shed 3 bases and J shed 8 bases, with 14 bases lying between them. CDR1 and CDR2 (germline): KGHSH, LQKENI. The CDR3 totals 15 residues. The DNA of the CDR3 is TGTGCCAGCTCACCCCGTGGGCCCTCGGATTCACCCCTCCACTTT. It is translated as CASSPRGPSDSPLHF.

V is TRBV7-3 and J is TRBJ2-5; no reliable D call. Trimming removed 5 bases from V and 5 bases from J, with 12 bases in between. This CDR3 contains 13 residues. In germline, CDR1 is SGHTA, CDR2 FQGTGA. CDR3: CASSRTRWETQYF. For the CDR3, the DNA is TGTGCCAGCAGCCGTACAAGATGGGAGACCCAGTACTTC. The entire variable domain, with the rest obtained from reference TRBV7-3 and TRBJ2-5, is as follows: GAGVSQTPSNKVTEKGKYVELRCDPISGHTALYWYRQSLGQGPEFLIYFQGTGAADDSGLPNDRFFAVRPEGSVSTLKIQRTERGDSAVYLCASSRTRWETQYFGPGTRLLVL.

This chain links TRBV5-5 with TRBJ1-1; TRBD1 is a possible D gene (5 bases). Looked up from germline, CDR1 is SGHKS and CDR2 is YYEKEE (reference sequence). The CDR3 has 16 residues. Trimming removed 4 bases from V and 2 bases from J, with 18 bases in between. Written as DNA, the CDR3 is TGTGCCAGCAGCCCCTTACCTGGACACCGTAACACTGAAGCTTTCTTT. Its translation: CASSPLPGHRNTEAFF.

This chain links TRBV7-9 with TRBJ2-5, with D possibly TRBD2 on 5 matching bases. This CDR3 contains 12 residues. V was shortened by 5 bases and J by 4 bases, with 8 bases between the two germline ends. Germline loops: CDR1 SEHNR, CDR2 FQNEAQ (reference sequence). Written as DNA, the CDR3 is TGTGCCAGCAGCACTGAGGGAGAGACCCAGTACTTC. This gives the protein CASSTEGETQYF.

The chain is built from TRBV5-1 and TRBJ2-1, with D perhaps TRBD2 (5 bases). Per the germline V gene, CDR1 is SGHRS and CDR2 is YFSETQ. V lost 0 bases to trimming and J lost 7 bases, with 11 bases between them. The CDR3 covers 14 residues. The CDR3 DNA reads TGCGCCAGCAGCTTGGGTAGCGAAGGGAATGAGCAGTTCTTC. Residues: CASSLGSEGNEQFF.

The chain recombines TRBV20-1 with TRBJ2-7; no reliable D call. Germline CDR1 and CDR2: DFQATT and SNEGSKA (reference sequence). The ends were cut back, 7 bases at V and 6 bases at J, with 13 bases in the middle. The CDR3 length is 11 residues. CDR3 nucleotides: TGCAGTGGCGACATTAAGGCCGAGCAGTACTTC. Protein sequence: CSGDIKAEQYF.

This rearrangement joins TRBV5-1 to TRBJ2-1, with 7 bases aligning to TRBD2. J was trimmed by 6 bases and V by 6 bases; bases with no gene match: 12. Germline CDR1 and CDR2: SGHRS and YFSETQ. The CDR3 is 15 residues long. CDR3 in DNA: TGCGCCAGCAAGGTAGGCCCGCCGGGGGGCAATGAGCAGTTCTTC. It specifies CASKVGPPGGNEQFF.

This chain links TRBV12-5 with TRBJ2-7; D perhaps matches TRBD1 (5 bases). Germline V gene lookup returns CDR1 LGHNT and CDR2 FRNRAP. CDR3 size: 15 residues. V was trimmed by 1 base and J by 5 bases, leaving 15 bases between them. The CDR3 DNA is TGTGCTAGTGGTTTGGAGGCAGGGAAACGTGACGAGCAGTACTTC. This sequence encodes CASGLEAGKRDEQYF.

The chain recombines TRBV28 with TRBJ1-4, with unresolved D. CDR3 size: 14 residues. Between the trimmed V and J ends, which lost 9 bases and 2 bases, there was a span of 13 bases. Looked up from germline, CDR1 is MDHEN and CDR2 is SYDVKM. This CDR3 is CASLESRTNEKLFF. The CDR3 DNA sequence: TGTGCCAGTCTGGAGAGTCGCACTAATGAAAAACTGTTTTTT.

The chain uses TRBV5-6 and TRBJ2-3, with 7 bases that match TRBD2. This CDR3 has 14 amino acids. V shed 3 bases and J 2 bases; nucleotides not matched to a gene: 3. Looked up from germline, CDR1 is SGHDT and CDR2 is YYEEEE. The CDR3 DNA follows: TGTGCCAGCAGCTCCGGGACTACCACAGATACGCAGTATTTT. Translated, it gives CASSSGTTTDTQYF.

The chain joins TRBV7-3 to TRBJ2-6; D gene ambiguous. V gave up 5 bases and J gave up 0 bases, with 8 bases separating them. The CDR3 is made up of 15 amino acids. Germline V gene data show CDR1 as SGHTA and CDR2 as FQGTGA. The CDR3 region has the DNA TGTGCCAGCAGCGTACAGAGCTCTGGGGCCAACGTCCTGACTTTC. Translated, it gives CASSVQSSGANVLTF. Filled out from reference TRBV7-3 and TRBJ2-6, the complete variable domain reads GAGVSQTPSNKVTEKGKYVELRCDPISGHTALYWYRQSLGQGPEFLIYFQGTGAADDSGLPNDRFFAVRPEGSVSTLKIQRTERGDSAVYLCASSVQSSGANVLTFGAGSRLTVL.

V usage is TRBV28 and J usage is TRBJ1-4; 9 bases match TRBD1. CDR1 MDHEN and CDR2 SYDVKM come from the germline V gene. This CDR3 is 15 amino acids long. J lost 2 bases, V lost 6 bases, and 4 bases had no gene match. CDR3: CASSLTGGTNEKLFF. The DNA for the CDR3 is TGTGCCAGCAGCCTGACAGGGGGGACTAATGAAAAACTGTTTTTT.

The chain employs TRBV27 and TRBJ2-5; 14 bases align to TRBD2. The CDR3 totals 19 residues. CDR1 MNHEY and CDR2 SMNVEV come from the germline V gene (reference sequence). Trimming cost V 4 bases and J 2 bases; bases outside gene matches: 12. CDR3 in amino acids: CASSWQGTSGGAAQETQYF. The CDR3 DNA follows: TGTGCCAGCAGTTGGCAAGGGACTAGCGGGGGAGCCGCACAAGAGACCCAGTACTTC.

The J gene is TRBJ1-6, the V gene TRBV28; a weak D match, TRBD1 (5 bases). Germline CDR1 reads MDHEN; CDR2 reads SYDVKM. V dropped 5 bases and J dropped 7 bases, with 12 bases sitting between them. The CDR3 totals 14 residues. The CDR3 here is CASSTWGENSPLHF. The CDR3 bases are TGTGCCAGCAGTACGTGGGGGGAAAATTCACCCCTCCACTTT.

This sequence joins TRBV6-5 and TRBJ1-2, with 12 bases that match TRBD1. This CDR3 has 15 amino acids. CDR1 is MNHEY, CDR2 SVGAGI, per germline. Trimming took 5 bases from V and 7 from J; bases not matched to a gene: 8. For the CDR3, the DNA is TGTGCCAGCAGTCCCCAGGGGACAGGGGGCTTTGGCTACACCTTC. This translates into CASSPQGTGGFGYTF.

This CDR3 reads CASSPTYLYQETQYF. The CDR3 region has the DNA TGTGCCAGCAGCCCCACTTATTTGTACCAAGAGACCCAGTACTTC. The J gene is TRBJ2-5, the V gene TRBV5-6, with D uncertain. Trimming removed 4 bases from V and 0 bases from J, with 13 bases in between. Germline-derived CDR1 and CDR2 are SGHDT and YYEEEE. The CDR3 runs 15 residues.

DNA for the CDR3: TGCGCCAGCAGCCCCCAGCGAGGCAGAACAAACTATGGCTACACCTTC. Translating it yields CASSPQRGRTNYGYTF. The J gene is TRBJ1-2, the V gene TRBV4-3; no firm D call. V lost 4 bases and J 2 bases, leaving 17 bases between the germline ends. Germline V lookup: CDR1 LGHNA, CDR2 YSLEER. The CDR3 has 16 residues.

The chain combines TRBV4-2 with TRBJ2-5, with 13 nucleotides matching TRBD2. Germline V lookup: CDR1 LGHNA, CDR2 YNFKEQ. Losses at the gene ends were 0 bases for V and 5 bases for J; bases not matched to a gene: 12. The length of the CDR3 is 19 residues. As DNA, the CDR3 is TGTGCCAGCAGCCAAGATGGGCCGGGACTAGCGGGGTACGCGGAGACCCAGTACTTC. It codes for CASSQDGPGLAGYAETQYF.

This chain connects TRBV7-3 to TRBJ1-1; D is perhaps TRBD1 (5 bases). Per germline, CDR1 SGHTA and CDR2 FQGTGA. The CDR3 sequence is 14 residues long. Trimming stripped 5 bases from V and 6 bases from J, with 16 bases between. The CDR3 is CASSVNPGNSEAFF. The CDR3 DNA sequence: TGTGCCAGCAGCGTCAACCCAGGGAATTCTGAAGCTTTCTTT.